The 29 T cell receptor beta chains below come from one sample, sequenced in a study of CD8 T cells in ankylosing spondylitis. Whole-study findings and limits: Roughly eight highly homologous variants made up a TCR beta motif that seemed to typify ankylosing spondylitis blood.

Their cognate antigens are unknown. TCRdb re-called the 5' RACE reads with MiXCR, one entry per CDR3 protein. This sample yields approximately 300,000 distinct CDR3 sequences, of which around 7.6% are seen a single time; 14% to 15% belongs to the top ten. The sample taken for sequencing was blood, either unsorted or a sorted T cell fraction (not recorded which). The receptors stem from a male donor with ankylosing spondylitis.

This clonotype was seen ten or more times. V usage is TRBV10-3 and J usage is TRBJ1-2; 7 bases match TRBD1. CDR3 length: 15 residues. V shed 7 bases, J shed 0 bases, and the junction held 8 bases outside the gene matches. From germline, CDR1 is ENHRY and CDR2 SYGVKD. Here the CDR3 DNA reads TGTGCCATCACCGGGACAGATCAAGCTAACTATGGCTACACCTTC. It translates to CAITGTDQANYGYTF.

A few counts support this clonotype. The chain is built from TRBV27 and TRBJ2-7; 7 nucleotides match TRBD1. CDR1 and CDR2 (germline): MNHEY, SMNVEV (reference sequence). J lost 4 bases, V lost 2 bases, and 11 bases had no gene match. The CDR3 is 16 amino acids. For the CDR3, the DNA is TGTGCCAGCAGTTTAACTATTACAGGGGCCCCTTACGAGCAGTACTTC. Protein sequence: CASSLTITGAPYEQYF.

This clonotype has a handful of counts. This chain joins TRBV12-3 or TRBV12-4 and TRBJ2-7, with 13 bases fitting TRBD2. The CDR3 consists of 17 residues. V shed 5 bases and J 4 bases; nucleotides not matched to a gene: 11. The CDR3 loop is CASSLRTSGSGGYEQYF. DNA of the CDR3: TGTGCCAGCAGTCTAAGGACTAGCGGGAGTGGGGGATACGAGCAGTACTTC.

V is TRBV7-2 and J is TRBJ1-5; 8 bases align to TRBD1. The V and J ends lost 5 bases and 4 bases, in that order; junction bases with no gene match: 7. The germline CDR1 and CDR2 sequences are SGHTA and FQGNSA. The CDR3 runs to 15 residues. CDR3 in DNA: TGTGCCAGCAGCCAGCGACAGGGGTGGAATCAGCCCCAGCATTTT. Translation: CASSQRQGWNQPQHF.

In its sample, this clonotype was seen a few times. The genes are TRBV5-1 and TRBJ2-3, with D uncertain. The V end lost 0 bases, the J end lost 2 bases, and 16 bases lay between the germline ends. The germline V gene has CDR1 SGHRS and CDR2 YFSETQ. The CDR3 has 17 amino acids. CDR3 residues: CASSLEGLVGFTDTQYF. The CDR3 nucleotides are TGCGCCAGCAGCTTGGAGGGCCTAGTAGGGTTCACAGATACGCAGTATTTT.

The CDR3 region is CASRDSGSTDTQYF. The CDR3 nucleotides read TGTGCCAGCCGGGATAGCGGGAGTACAGATACGCAGTATTTT. The genes are TRBV6-1 and TRBJ2-3; 9 bases agree with TRBD2. The V segment lost 8 bases and the J segment 3 bases; nucleotides outside the gene matches: 6. Germline lookup yields CDR1 MNHNS and CDR2 SASEGT. There are 14 residues in the CDR3.

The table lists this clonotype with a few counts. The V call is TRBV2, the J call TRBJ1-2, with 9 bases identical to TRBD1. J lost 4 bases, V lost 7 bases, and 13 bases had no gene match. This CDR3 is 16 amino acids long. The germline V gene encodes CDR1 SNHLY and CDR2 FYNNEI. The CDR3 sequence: CASKPGTGRIVYGYTF. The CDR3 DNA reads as TGTGCCAGCAAGCCCGGGACAGGGAGAATTGTCTATGGCTACACCTTC. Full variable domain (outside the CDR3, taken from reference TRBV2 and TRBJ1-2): EPEVTQTPSHQVTQMGQEVILRCVPISNHLYFYWYRQILGQKVEFLVSFYNNEISEKSEIFDDQFSVERPDGSNFTLKIRSTKLEDSAMYFCASKPGTGRIVYGYTFGSGTRLTVV.

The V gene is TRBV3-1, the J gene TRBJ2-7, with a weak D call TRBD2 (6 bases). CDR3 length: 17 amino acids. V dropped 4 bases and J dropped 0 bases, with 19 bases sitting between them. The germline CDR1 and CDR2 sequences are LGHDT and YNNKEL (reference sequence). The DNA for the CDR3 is TGTGCCAGCAGCCTAAGTCATAGCGGCTATAGCTCCTACGAGCAGTACTTC. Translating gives CASSLSHSGYSSYEQYF.

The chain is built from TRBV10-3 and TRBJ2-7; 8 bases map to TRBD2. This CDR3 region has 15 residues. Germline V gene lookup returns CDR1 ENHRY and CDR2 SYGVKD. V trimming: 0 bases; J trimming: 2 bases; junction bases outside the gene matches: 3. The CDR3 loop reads CAISESLAGPYEQYF. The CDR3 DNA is TGTGCCATCAGTGAGTCGCTAGCGGGCCCCTACGAGCAGTACTTC.

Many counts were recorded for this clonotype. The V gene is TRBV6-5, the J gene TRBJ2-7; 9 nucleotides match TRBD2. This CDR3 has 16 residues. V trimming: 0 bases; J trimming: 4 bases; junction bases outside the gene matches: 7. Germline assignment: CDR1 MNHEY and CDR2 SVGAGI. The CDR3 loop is CASSYSVSGSAYEQYF. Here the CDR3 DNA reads TGTGCCAGCAGTTACTCCGTTAGCGGGAGCGCGTACGAGCAGTACTTC.

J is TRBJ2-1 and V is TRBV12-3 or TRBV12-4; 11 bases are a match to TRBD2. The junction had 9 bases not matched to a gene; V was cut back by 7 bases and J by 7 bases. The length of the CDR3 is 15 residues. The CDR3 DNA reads TGTGCCAGCACCTTAGCGGGAGGGCCAAGAAATGAGCAGTTCTTC. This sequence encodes CASTLAGGPRNEQFF.

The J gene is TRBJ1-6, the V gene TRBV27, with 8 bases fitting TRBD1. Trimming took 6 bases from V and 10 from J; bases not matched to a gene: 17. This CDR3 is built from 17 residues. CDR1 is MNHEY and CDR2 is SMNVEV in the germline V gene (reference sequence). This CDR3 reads CASRRSSDRAWESPLHF. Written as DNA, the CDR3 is TGTGCCAGCAGACGATCCTCGGACAGGGCGTGGGAGTCACCCCTCCACTTT.

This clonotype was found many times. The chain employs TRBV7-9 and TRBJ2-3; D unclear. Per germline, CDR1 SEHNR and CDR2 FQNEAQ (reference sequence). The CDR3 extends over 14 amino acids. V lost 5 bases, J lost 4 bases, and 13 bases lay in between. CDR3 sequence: CASSLSRVPDTQYF. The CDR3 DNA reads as TGTGCCAGCAGCCTAAGTAGGGTCCCAGATACGCAGTATTTT.

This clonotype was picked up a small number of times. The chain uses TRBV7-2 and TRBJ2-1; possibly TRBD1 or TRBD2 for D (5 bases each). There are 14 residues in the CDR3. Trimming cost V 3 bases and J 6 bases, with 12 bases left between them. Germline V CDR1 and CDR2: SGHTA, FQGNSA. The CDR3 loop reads CASSFRSGSNEQFF. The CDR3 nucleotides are TGTGCCAGCAGCTTTCGTTCAGGGAGCAATGAGCAGTTCTTC.

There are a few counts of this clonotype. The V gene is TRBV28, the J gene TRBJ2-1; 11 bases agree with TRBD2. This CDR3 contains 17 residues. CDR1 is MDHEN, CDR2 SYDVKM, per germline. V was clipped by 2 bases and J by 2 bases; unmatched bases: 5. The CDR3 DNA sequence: TGTGCCAGCAGTTTACCCTTTAGCGGGAGGGCCTACAATGAGCAGTTCTTC. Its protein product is CASSLPFSGRAYNEQFF.

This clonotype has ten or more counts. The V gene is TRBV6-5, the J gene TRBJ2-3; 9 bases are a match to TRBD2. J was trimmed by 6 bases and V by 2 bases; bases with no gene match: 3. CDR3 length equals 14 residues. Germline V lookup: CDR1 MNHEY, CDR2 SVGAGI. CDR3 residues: CASSYGGRADTQYF. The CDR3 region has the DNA TGTGCCAGCAGTTACGGCGGGAGGGCCGATACGCAGTATTTT.

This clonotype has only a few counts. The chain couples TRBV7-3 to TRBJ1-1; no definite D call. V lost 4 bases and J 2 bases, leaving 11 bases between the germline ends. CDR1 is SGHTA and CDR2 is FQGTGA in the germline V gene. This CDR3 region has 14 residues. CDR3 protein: CASSSSSGNTEAFF. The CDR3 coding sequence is TGTGCCAGCAGCTCCTCTTCTGGAAACACTGAAGCTTTCTTT.

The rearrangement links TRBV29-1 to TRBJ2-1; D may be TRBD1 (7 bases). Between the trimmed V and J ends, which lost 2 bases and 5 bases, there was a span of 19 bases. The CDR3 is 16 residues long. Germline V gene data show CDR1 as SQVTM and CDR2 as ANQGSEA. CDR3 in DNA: TGCAGCGTTGAATGGTGGAGGGGGCCGCCCGACAATGAGCAGTTCTTC. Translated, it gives CSVEWWRGPPDNEQFF.

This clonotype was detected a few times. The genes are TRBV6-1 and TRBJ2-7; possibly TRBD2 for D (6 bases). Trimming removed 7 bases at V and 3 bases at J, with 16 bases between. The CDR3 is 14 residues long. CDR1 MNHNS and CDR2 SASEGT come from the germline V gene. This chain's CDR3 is CASTRDGRSYEQYF. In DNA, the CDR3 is TGTGCCAGCACCCGAGACGGGAGAAGCTACGAGCAGTACTTC.

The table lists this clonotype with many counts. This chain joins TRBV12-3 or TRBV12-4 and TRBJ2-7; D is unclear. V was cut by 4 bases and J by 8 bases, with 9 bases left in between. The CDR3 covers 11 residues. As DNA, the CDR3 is TGTGCCAGCAGTTCTCTTGAAAAGCAGTACTTC. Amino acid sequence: CASSSLEKQYF.

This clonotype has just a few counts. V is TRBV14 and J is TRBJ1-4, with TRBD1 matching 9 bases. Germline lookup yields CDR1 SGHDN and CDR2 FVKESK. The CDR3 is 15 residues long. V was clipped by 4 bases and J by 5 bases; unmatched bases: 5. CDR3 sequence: CASSPWDRANEKLFF. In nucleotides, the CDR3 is TGTGCCAGCAGCCCGTGGGACAGGGCGAATGAAAAACTGTTTTTT.

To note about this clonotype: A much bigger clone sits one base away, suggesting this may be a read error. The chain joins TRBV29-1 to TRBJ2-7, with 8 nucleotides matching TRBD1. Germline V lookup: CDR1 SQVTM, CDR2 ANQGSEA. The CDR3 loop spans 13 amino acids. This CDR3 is CSVQATGAYGQYF. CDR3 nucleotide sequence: TGCAGCGTTCAAGCGACAGGGGCCTACGGGCAGTACTTC.

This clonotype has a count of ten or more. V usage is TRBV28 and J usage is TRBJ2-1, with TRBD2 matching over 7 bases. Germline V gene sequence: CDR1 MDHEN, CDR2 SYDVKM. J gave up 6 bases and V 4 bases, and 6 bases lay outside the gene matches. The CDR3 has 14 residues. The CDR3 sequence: CASSSAGVVNEQFF. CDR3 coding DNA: TGTGCCAGCAGTTCCGCGGGAGTAGTCAATGAGCAGTTCTTC.

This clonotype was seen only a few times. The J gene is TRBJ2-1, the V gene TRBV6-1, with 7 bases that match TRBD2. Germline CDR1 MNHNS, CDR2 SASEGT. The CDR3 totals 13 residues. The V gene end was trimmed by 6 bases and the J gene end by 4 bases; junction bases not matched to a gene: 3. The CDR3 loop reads CASRVAGYNEQFF. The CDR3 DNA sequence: TGTGCCAGCAGGGTAGCGGGTTACAATGAGCAGTTCTTC.

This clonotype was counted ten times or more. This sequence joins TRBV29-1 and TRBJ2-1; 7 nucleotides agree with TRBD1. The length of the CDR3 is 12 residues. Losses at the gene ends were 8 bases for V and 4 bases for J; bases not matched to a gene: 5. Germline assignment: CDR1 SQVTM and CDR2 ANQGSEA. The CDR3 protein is CSTDRVYNEQFF. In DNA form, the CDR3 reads TGCAGCACTGACAGGGTTTACAATGAGCAGTTCTTC.

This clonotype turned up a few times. CDR3 amino acids: CATSDYERTDSNQPQHF. CDR3 in DNA: TGTGCCACCAGTGATTACGAGAGGACAGATAGCAATCAGCCCCAGCATTTT. The chain joins TRBV24-1 to TRBJ1-5, with D perhaps TRBD1 (6 bases). The CDR3 runs to 17 residues. Germline lookup yields CDR1 KGHDR and CDR2 SFDVKD. Trimming removed 2 bases at V and 0 bases at J, with 13 bases between.

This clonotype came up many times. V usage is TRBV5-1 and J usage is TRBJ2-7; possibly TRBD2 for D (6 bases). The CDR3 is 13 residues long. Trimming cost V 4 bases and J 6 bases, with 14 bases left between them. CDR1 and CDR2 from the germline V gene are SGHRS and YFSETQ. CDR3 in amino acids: CASSRETLFEQYF. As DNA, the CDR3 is TGCGCCAGCAGCCGGGAGACTTTGTTCGAGCAGTACTTC.

CDR3 DNA sequence: TGCGCCAGCAGCCGAGGACAGGGGAATTCACCCCTCCACTTT. Protein sequence: CASSRGQGNSPLHF. The J gene is TRBJ1-6, the V gene TRBV5-1; TRBD1 agrees at 9 bases. The CDR3 runs 14 residues. V trimming: 4 bases; J trimming: 7 bases; junction bases outside the gene matches: 3. The germline gives CDR1 SGHRS, CDR2 YFSETQ.

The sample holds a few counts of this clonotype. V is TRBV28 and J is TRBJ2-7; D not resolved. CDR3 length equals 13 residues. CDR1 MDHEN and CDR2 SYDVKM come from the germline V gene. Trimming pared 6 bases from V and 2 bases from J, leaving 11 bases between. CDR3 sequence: CASRPDITYEQYF. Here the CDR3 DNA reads TGTGCCAGCAGGCCCGACATCACCTACGAGCAGTACTTC.